These 25 T cell receptor beta chains share one sample of origin, sequenced in a study of shared clonotypes between healthy human individuals. The protocol was immunoSEQ multiplex PCR, while the TCRdb copy is restricted to in-frame clones and leaves out a portion. This table has about 2 million clones, 90% to 95% appearing once. Specimen: naive CD4+ T cells sorted from blood. Subset reported: CD45RA+ positively selected. Receptors originate from a man aged 18 to 30 in good health.

The gene calls are TRBV2 and TRBJ2-7; possible D gene TRBD1, 5 bases. V lost 5 bases to trimming and J lost 6 bases, with 11 bases between them. In germline, CDR1 is SNHLY, CDR2 FYNNEI. CDR3 length equals 12 residues. CDR3 sequence (DNA): TGTGCCAGCAGTAACCAGGGCAGCGAGCAGTACTTC. Translated, it gives CASSNQGSEQYF.

J is TRBJ1-6 and V is TRBV28; possibly TRBD1 for D (5 bases). This CDR3 contains 13 residues. Trimming cost V 9 bases and J 7 bases, with 13 bases left between them. CDR1 and CDR2 from the germline V gene are MDHEN and SYDVKM. CDR3 in DNA: TGTGCCAGTCTGCCCAGGGTCAATTCACCCCTCCACTTT. Its protein product is CASLPRVNSPLHF.

The chain couples TRBV7-2 to TRBJ2-7, with D maybe TRBD1 (5 bases). The CDR3 runs to 15 residues. Trimming removed 1 base from V and 0 bases from J, with 10 bases in between. CDR1 SGHTA and CDR2 FQGNSA come from the germline V gene. This chain's CDR3 is CASSLEWGISYEQYF. CDR3 DNA sequence: TGTGCCAGCAGCTTAGAGTGGGGCATCTCCTACGAGCAGTACTTC.

The genes are TRBV10-3 and TRBJ1-4; perhaps TRBD1 as D (5 bases). The germline V gene encodes CDR1 ENHRY and CDR2 SYGVKD. CDR3 size: 13 residues. V was trimmed by 8 bases and J by 4 bases, leaving 11 bases between them. The CDR3 coding sequence is TGTGCCATCTCCCGACAGAGTAATGAAAAACTGTTTTTT. This encodes CAISRQSNEKLFF.

The chain joins TRBV18 to TRBJ2-7, with D possibly TRBD1 on 6 matching bases. Germline CDR1 and CDR2: KGHSH and LQKENI. V dropped 5 bases and J dropped 2 bases, with 13 bases sitting between them. This CDR3 is built from 14 residues. CDR3 in amino acids: CASSTGTLTYEQYF. The CDR3 DNA is TGTGCCAGCTCAACCGGGACACTCACCTACGAGCAGTACTTC.

The count of this clone is one. The same CDR3 arises from other DNA sequences in this sample as well. The chain is built from TRBV28 and TRBJ1-1; no clear D gene. CDR1 is MDHEN and CDR2 is SYDVKM in the germline V gene. V shed 3 bases and J shed 0 bases, with 8 bases lying between them. CDR3 length equals 14 residues. In DNA form, the CDR3 reads TGTGCCAGCAGTTTGGCCGGTATGAACACTGAAGCTTTCTTT. Its translation: CASSLAGMNTEAFF. Complete variable domain (other parts from reference TRBV28 and TRBJ1-1): DVKVTQSSRYLVKRTGEKVFLECVQDMDHENMFWYRQDPGLGLRLIYFSYDVKMKEKGDIPEGYSVSREKKERFSLILESASTNQTSMYLCASSLAGMNTEAFFGQGTRLTVV.

The J gene is TRBJ2-5, the V gene TRBV5-6, with TRBD1 identical over 7 bases. Germline CDR1 is SGHDT and CDR2 is YYEEEE. V gave up 2 bases and J gave up 5 bases; unmatched junction bases: 9. The CDR3 consists of 15 residues. CDR3: CASSFRQGMRETQYF. Here the CDR3 DNA reads TGTGCCAGCAGCTTCCGACAGGGTATGAGGGAGACCCAGTACTTC.

This sequence joins TRBV6-6 and TRBJ2-3; D is uncertain. Per the germline V gene, CDR1 is MNHNY and CDR2 is SVGAGI (reference sequence). V lost 1 base and J lost 3, with 11 bases in between. The CDR3 is 15 amino acids. Here the CDR3 reads CASSYYPPGTDTQYF. CDR3 coding DNA: TGTGCCAGCAGTTACTACCCCCCTGGGACAGATACGCAGTATTTT.

The J gene is TRBJ2-3, the V gene TRBV9; 9 bases fit TRBD1. The CDR3 is 15 residues long. J lost 3 bases, V lost 3 bases, and 5 bases had no gene match. In germline, CDR1 is SGDLS, CDR2 YYNGEE. The CDR3 DNA follows: TGTGCCAGCAGCGGTCGGGACAGGGTTACAGATACGCAGTATTTT. Amino acids: CASSGRDRVTDTQYF.

The chain combines TRBV10-1 with TRBJ2-7; 10 nucleotides align to TRBD2. This CDR3 spans 16 amino acids. Per germline, CDR1 WNHNN and CDR2 SYGVQD (reference sequence). J was trimmed by 2 bases and V by 3 bases; bases with no gene match: 7. The CDR3 loop reads CASSDNQLAGAYEQYF. CDR3 nucleotide sequence: TGCGCCAGCAGTGATAACCAGCTAGCGGGGGCCTACGAGCAGTACTTC.

The genes are TRBV30 and TRBJ1-6, with TRBD1 matching 10 bases. J lost 10 bases, V lost 5 bases, and 11 bases had no gene match. Germline V gene lookup returns CDR1 GTSNPN and CDR2 SVGIG (reference sequence). The CDR3 contains 15 residues. In nucleotides, the CDR3 is TGTGCCTGGGGCCCGGGACAGGGGTGGGACTCACCCCTCCACTTT. Protein sequence: CAWGPGQGWDSPLHF.

As concerns this clone: Other DNA sequences in this specimen translate into the identical CDR3. The chain joins TRBV7-2 to TRBJ2-7, with TRBD1 matching 9 bases. Germline V lookup: CDR1 SGHTA, CDR2 FQGNSA. The junction had 3 bases not matched to a gene; V was cut back by 0 bases and J by 3 bases. CDR3 length equals 15 residues. The CDR3 protein is CASSLAGQGSYEQYF. The CDR3 region has the DNA TGTGCCAGCAGCTTAGCGGGACAGGGAAGCTACGAGCAGTACTTC.

The chain employs TRBV30 and TRBJ1-4, with 11 bases matching TRBD1. Germline-derived CDR1 and CDR2 are GTSNPN and SVGIG (reference sequence). CDR3 size: 14 residues. V lost 8 bases, J lost 8 bases, and 10 bases stayed unmatched. The CDR3 DNA reads as TGTGCCGGAGGAGCCGGGACAGGGGGAGAAAAACTGTTTTTT. The encoded protein is CAGGAGTGGEKLFF.

The chain recombines TRBV7-4 with TRBJ1-4; the D gene is possibly TRBD1 (5 bases). The germline V gene encodes CDR1 SGHVT and CDR2 SQSDAQ. The V and J ends lost 11 bases and 4 bases respectively, with 14 bases between them. The CDR3 length is 13 residues. The DNA of the CDR3 is TGTGCCTCTTGGGGCAGGATTAATGAAAAACTGTTTTTT. Protein: CASWGRINEKLFF.

V gene TRBV18 combines with J gene TRBJ2-1, with 12 nucleotides matching TRBD2. The CDR3 spans 19 residues. J gave up 0 bases and V 3 bases, and 9 bases lay outside the gene matches. Germline V lookup: CDR1 KGHSH, CDR2 LQKENI. In DNA, the CDR3 is TGTGCCAGCTCACCGTGGACTAGCGGGGTCCTGAGCTCCTACAATGAGCAGTTCTTC. Translated: CASSPWTSGVLSSYNEQFF.

In regard to this clone: Germline is not matched at one junction end, which may reflect a read error. The V and J genes are TRBV7-7 and TRBJ2-3, with 12 bases identical to TRBD2. The CDR3 loop spans 16 amino acids. Germline V gives CDR1 SSHAT, CDR2 FNYEAQ (reference sequence). The CDR3 DNA reads TGTGCTAGCAGCTTAGGGAGACTAGCGGGAGAAGATACGCAGTATTTT. As protein: CASSLGRLAGEDTQYF. The variable domain in full, with the rest retrieved from reference TRBV7-7 and TRBJ2-3, is GAGVSQSPRYKVTKRGQDVTLRCDPISSHATLYWYQQALGQGPEFLTYFNYEAQPDKSGLPSDRFSAERPEGSISTLTIQRTEQRDSAMYRCASSLGRLAGEDTQYFGPGTRLTVL.

The rearrangement uses TRBV18 and TRBJ2-1, with D maybe TRBD1 (6 bases). The V end was cut by 0 bases, the J end by 5 bases, with 14 bases between. Germline assignment: CDR1 KGHSH and CDR2 LQKENI. CDR3 size: 16 residues. The CDR3 spells CASSPPVGAVHNEQFF. Written as DNA, the CDR3 is TGTGCCAGCTCACCACCGGTGGGGGCGGTCCACAATGAGCAGTTCTTC.

The rearrangement joins TRBV27 to TRBJ2-7, with 14 bases lining up with TRBD2. This CDR3 is 16 amino acids long. The V and J ends lost 5 bases and 2 bases, in that order; junction bases with no gene match: 5. Germline lookup yields CDR1 MNHEY and CDR2 SMNVEV (reference sequence). CDR3 sequence reads: CASSPEGLAGAYEQYF. The CDR3 DNA reads TGTGCCAGCAGTCCCGAGGGACTAGCGGGGGCCTACGAGCAGTACTTC.

Many counts were recorded for this clone. The CDR3 DNA reads as TGTGCCAGCAGCCTTAGCGGGGGGGCCTCAGATACGCAGTATTTT. Amino acid sequence: CASSLSGGASDTQYF. The chain combines TRBV11-1 with TRBJ2-3; 11 positions match TRBD2. CDR1 and CDR2 from the germline V gene are SGHAT and FQDESV (reference sequence). This CDR3 contains 15 residues. J was trimmed by 4 bases and V by 5 bases; bases with no gene match: 5.

The chain joins TRBV27 to TRBJ1-5, with D unclear. This CDR3 is built from 16 residues. Germline CDR1 and CDR2: MNHEY and SMNVEV (reference sequence). The germline V and J ends were trimmed by 5 bases and 0 bases, with 14 bases remaining between them. CDR3 region: CASSRSHADSNQPQHF. Here the CDR3 DNA reads TGTGCCAGCAGTCGATCTCACGCGGATAGCAATCAGCCCCAGCATTTT.

The J gene is TRBJ2-7, the V gene TRBV6-6; D remains ambiguous. Trimming shortened V by 10 bases and J by 1 base, and 8 bases separated the two germline ends. The germline V gene has CDR1 MNHNY and CDR2 SVGAGI (reference sequence). CDR3 length: 11 amino acids. CDR3 residues: CATRASYEQYF. The CDR3 DNA sequence: TGTGCCACCCGGGCTTCCTACGAGCAGTACTTC.

The J gene is TRBJ2-3, the V gene TRBV4-1; 7 positions agree with TRBD2. The germline V gene encodes CDR1 MGHRA and CDR2 YSYEKL. The CDR3 runs to 16 residues. The V and J ends lost 1 base and 2 bases, in that order; junction bases with no gene match: 6. The CDR3 DNA sequence: TGCGCCAGCAGCCAAGTACAGACTAGCTCCACAGATACGCAGTATTTT. Protein sequence: CASSQVQTSSTDTQYF.

The J gene is TRBJ2-5, the V gene TRBV6-4, with TRBD2 identical over 9 bases. CDR3 length: 17 amino acids. The V gene end was trimmed by 5 bases and the J gene end by 4 bases; junction bases not matched to a gene: 14. Germline V gene lookup returns CDR1 MRHNA and CDR2 SNTAGT. CDR3 loop: CASSWVASGVPRETQYF. In nucleotides, the CDR3 is TGTGCCAGCAGTTGGGTGGCTAGCGGGGTCCCGAGAGAGACCCAGTACTTC.

This clone occurred once. The genes are TRBV7-9 and TRBJ2-1, with a possible D match to TRBD2 (6 bases). The CDR3 covers 16 residues. Germline CDR1 reads SEHNR; CDR2 reads FQNEAQ (reference sequence). Trimming took 3 bases from V and 0 from J, leaving 12 bases between them. CDR3 in amino acids: CASSLDGSNSYNEQFF. The DNA of the CDR3 is TGTGCCAGCAGCTTGGACGGGAGTAACTCCTACAATGAGCAGTTCTTC.

The CDR3 sequence: CASSVVVALKCNEQFF. CDR3 coding DNA: TGCGCCAGCAGTGTAGTAGTGGCTCTTAAGTGCAATGAGCAGTTCTTC. The chain uses TRBV10-1 and TRBJ2-1, with no clear D. Trimming cost V 4 bases and J 6 bases, with 19 bases left between them. CDR3 length: 16 residues. Germline-derived CDR1 and CDR2 are WNHNN and SYGVQD (reference sequence).